Following are 25 T cell receptor beta chains from one sample sequenced in a study of CD8+CD57+ T cells in acquired aplastic anemia. Investigators profiled TCR beta VDJ and CDR3 from genomic DNA template. TCRdb fed the reads into MiXCR, producing one record per CDR3 protein. The sample contains roughly 180,000 distinct CDR3 sequences, under 70% of which appear only once. Sequencing was carried out using sorted CD4+, CD8+, or CD8+CD57+ T cells (not recorded which) from PBMCs. The receptors derive from a human donor with severe aplastic anemia or a healthy control (not recorded which).

This rearrangement joins TRBV19 to TRBJ1-6; possibly TRBD1 for D (6 bases). CDR1 and CDR2 (germline): LNHDA, SQIVND (reference sequence). The CDR3 loop spans 15 amino acids. V dropped 3 bases and J dropped 7 bases, with 13 bases sitting between them. CDR3: CASSIGQSENSPLHF. CDR3 coding DNA: TGTGCCAGTAGTATCGGACAGTCGGAAAATTCACCCCTCCACTTT.

This clonotype was counted only a few times. This chain uses TRBV29-1 with TRBJ1-1; TRBD1 matches 7 bases. Trimming removed 7 bases from V and 0 bases from J; junction bases left unmatched: 5. CDR3 length: 13 amino acids. In germline, CDR1 is SQVTM, CDR2 ANQGSEA. The CDR3 here is CSARQGLNTEAFF. CDR3 in DNA: TGCAGCGCCCGACAGGGTTTGAACACTGAAGCTTTCTTT. The full variable domain, in which reference TRBV29-1 and TRBJ1-1 provide the parts outside the CDR3, is SAVISQKPSRDICQRGTSLTIQCQVDSQVTMMFWYRQQPGQSLTLIATANQGSEATYESGFVIDKFPISRPNLTFSTLTVSNMSPEDSSIYLCSARQGLNTEAFFGQGTRLTVV.

Notes on this clonotype: Sequence at one end of the junction differs from germline and may be a read error. The V call is TRBV5-1, the J call TRBJ1-1; TRBD1 aligns across 7 bases. There are 16 residues in the CDR3. Germline CDR1 and CDR2: SGHRS and YFSETQ. CDR3 DNA sequence: TGTGCCAGCAGCTCAAACCGGAGACAGGGAAACACTGAAGCTTTCTTT. Its translation: CASSSNRRQGNTEAFF.

This sequence joins TRBV7-3 and TRBJ2-1, with TRBD2 identical over 12 bases. This CDR3 contains 15 residues. The J segment lost 4 bases and the V segment lost 5 bases, leaving 3 bases of the junction unmatched. Germline CDR1 reads SGHTA; CDR2 reads FQGTGA. CDR3 residues: CASSATSGGYNEQFF. CDR3 DNA: TGTGCCAGCAGCGCAACTAGCGGGGGGTACAATGAGCAGTTCTTC. The variable domain in full, with the rest retrieved from reference TRBV7-3 and TRBJ2-1, is GAGVSQTPSNKVTEKGKYVELRCDPISGHTALYWYRQSLGQGPEFLIYFQGTGAADDSGLPNDRFFAVRPEGSVSTLKIQRTERGDSAVYLCASSATSGGYNEQFFGPGTRLTVL.

The rearrangement links TRBV7-9 to TRBJ2-3; 7 bases map to TRBD1. CDR1 is SEHNR and CDR2 is FQNEAQ in the germline V gene (reference sequence). The CDR3 totals 16 residues. The J segment lost 2 bases and the V segment lost 4 bases, leaving 9 bases of the junction unmatched. The CDR3 coding sequence is TGTGCCAGCAGCTACCCGACAGGGACGAACACAGATACGCAGTATTTT. Translating gives CASSYPTGTNTDTQYF.

The V call is TRBV2, the J call TRBJ2-7, with unresolved D. The CDR3 length is 12 residues. Trimming left V 9 bases short and J 0 bases short, with 9 bases between. Germline V CDR1 and CDR2: SNHLY, FYNNEI. The CDR3 sequence is CARGRYSYEQYF. CDR3 bases: TGTGCCAGAGGACGGTACTCCTACGAGCAGTACTTC.

The CDR3 coding sequence is TGTGCCAGCAGTTTACGCGCGGACGGCAATTCACCCCTCCACTTT. Translating it yields CASSLRADGNSPLHF. V is TRBV27 and J is TRBJ1-6; no clear D gene. Trimming removed 2 bases at V and 7 bases at J, with 12 bases between. Per germline, CDR1 MNHEY and CDR2 SMNVEV (reference sequence). The CDR3 spans 15 residues.

This clonotype occurred many times. This rearrangement joins TRBV11-2 to TRBJ2-3; tentative D call: TRBD2 (7 bases). Germline V gene lookup returns CDR1 SGHAT and CDR2 FQNNGV. The CDR3 is 16 amino acids. V was cut by 5 bases and J by 0 bases, with 15 bases left in between. In nucleotides, the CDR3 is TGTGCCAGCAGCCATATTGGGGGGGGCAGCACAGATACGCAGTATTTT. It translates to CASSHIGGGSTDTQYF.

The V and J genes are TRBV7-9 and TRBJ1-6, with a tentative D call TRBD1 (5 bases). CDR1 and CDR2 from the germline V gene are SEHNR and FQNEAQ (reference sequence). The ends were cut back, 1 base at V and 0 bases at J, with 10 bases in the middle. The CDR3 spans 17 residues. Here the CDR3 reads CASSLGTGLSYNSPLHF. In nucleotides, the CDR3 is TGTGCCAGCAGCTTAGGAACAGGCCTCTCCTATAATTCACCCCTCCACTTT.

To note about this clonotype: The junction differs from germline at one of its ends, possibly a read error. The V and J genes are TRBV19 and TRBJ2-7; 7 bases fit TRBD2. The germline CDR1 and CDR2 sequences are LNHDA and SQIVND (reference sequence). The CDR3 sequence is 12 residues long. CDR3 protein: CATTAAGYGQYF. CDR3 nucleotides: TGTGCCACGACAGCAGCGGGATACGGGCAGTACTTC.

The CDR3 DNA is TGTGCCACCAGTGGCAGGGGATCTGGGGCCAACGTCCTGACTTTC. Translation gives CATSGRGSGANVLTF. The chain employs TRBV24-1 and TRBJ2-6; maybe TRBD1 (6 bases). The CDR3 contains 15 residues. Germline lookup yields CDR1 KGHDR and CDR2 SFDVKD. The V and J ends lost 5 bases and 1 base respectively, with 8 bases between them.

The chain couples TRBV5-8 to TRBJ1-5, with D tentatively TRBD1 (5 bases). This CDR3 contains 14 residues. CDR1 and CDR2 from the germline V gene are SGHTS and YDEGEE. Trimming cost V 1 base and J 7 bases, with 12 bases left between them. The CDR3 spells CASSLRQPRQPQHF. The CDR3 DNA reads TGTGCCAGCAGCTTGAGACAGCCTCGACAGCCCCAGCATTTT.

This clonotype was counted between two and nine times. V usage is TRBV20-1 and J usage is TRBJ1-1, with TRBD1 matching over 7 bases. Trimming cost V 3 bases and J 5 bases; bases outside gene matches: 6. CDR3 length: 13 amino acids. Germline CDR1 and CDR2: DFQATT and SNEGSKA (reference sequence). The CDR3 nucleotides read TGCAGTGCTAGTTACAGGGGAGAAACTGAAGCTTTCTTT. Translating it yields CSASYRGETEAFF.

The chain employs TRBV7-2 and TRBJ2-5; TRBD2 matches 11 bases. The J call may be faulty, since TRBJ2-1 better matches the DNA end. Germline V gene lookup returns CDR1 SGHTA and CDR2 FQGNSA. This CDR3 has 14 amino acids. CDR3 bases: TGTGCCACCCAGACTAGCGGGGCTGTCGGGGAGCAGTTCTTC. It translates to CATQTSGAVGEQFF.

The table lists this clonotype with a few counts. The V call is TRBV7-6, the J call TRBJ1-6; D gene uncertain. The V gene lost 7 bases and the J gene lost 4 bases, with 8 bases spanning the gap. The CDR3 contains 13 residues. Germline values: CDR1 SGHVS, CDR2 FNYEAQ. Written as DNA, the CDR3 is TGTGCCAGCACGGGAGGTTATAATTCACCCCTCCACTTT. Residues: CASTGGYNSPLHF.

This clonotype was observed at least ten times. V and J are TRBV10-2 and TRBJ2-7; 7 positions match TRBD1. Trimming cost V 6 bases and J 2 bases; bases outside gene matches: 7. The CDR3 length is 14 residues. CDR1 WSHSY and CDR2 SAAADI come from the germline V gene. CDR3 protein: CASSDPGTAYEQYF. CDR3 sequence (DNA): TGCGCCAGCAGCGACCCCGGGACAGCCTACGAGCAGTACTTC.

This clonotype was counted a few times. This chain connects TRBV24-1 to TRBJ1-6, with D possibly being TRBD1 (5 bases). The length of the CDR3 is 15 residues. V lost 5 bases, J lost 8 bases, and 15 bases lay in between. Germline-derived CDR1 and CDR2 are KGHDR and SFDVKD. The DNA for the CDR3 is TGTGCCACCAGTGCCTTGACAGTCCCGGATTCACCCCTCCACTTT. Translating it yields CATSALTVPDSPLHF.

This clonotype has more than one count but fewer than ten. This rearrangement joins TRBV3-1 to TRBJ2-1; 9 nucleotides line up with TRBD2. V shed 0 bases, J shed 3 bases, and the junction held 6 bases outside the gene matches. The CDR3 sequence is 17 residues long. Germline CDR1 and CDR2: LGHDT and YNNKEL (reference sequence). The CDR3 here is CASSQEGSGGIYNEQFF. DNA for the CDR3: TGTGCCAGCAGCCAAGAAGGTAGCGGGGGAATCTACAATGAGCAGTTCTTC.

This clonotype has just a few counts. V gene TRBV29-1 combines with J gene TRBJ2-2; D is unresolved. The CDR3 extends over 14 amino acids. The V gene's germline CDR1 is SQVTM and CDR2 ANQGSEA. V was trimmed by 7 bases and J by 0 bases, leaving 12 bases between them. In nucleotides, the CDR3 is TGCAGCGCCCCCCTTCCTTCGAACACCGGGGAGCTGTTTTTT. It translates to CSAPLPSNTGELFF.

This rearrangement joins TRBV7-9 to TRBJ2-2; 7 positions match TRBD1. The CDR3 length is 16 residues. Germline CDR1 reads SEHNR; CDR2 reads FQNEAQ (reference sequence). The V and J ends lost 3 bases and 4 bases, in that order; junction bases with no gene match: 8. The CDR3 DNA reads as TGTGCCAGCAGCTTCGGGACAGCCTCCACCACCGGGGAGCTGTTTTTT. Its translation: CASSFGTASTTGELFF.

This clonotype was seen ten or more times. The chain is built from TRBV2 and TRBJ1-5; possible D gene TRBD1, 5 bases. The CDR3 has 15 amino acids. The V end was cut by 4 bases, the J end by 0 bases, with 10 bases between. Germline V gene data show CDR1 as SNHLY and CDR2 as FYNNEI. As DNA, the CDR3 is TGTGCCAGCAGTGTACGGGGGGGTAGCAATCAGCCCCAGCATTTT. Its translation is CASSVRGGSNQPQHF.

This clonotype was counted a few times. J is TRBJ2-7 and V is TRBV24-1, with D possibly matching TRBD1 (6 bases). From germline, CDR1 is KGHDR and CDR2 SFDVKD. This CDR3 comprises 13 residues. V lost 4 bases, J lost 5 bases, and 11 bases lay in between. The CDR3 sequence: CATSDRGRDEQYF. The CDR3 DNA is TGTGCCACCAGTGACAGGGGCAGGGACGAGCAGTACTTC.

The V call is TRBV30, the J call TRBJ1-1; a weak D match, TRBD1 (6 bases). Germline values: CDR1 GTSNPN, CDR2 SVGIG (reference sequence). CDR3 length: 13 amino acids. Trimming took off 0 bases at V and 11 bases at J, with 16 bases between the two ends. The CDR3 loop is CAWSVSGAGSAFF. The CDR3 DNA is TGTGCCTGGAGTGTGTCGGGGGCAGGGAGCGCTTTCTTT.

This CDR3 reads CASSSKTGSTYEQYF. DNA of the CDR3: TGTGCCAGCAGCTCCAAGACAGGCTCTACCTACGAGCAGTACTTC. This chain connects TRBV5-4 to TRBJ2-7, with a tentative D call TRBD1 (6 bases). V was shortened by 3 bases and J by 2 bases, with 15 bases between the two germline ends. The CDR3 extends over 15 amino acids. Germline V CDR1 and CDR2: SGHNT, YYREEE (reference sequence).

With respect to this clonotype: This may stem from a read error, because a much larger clone lies one nucleotide away. V is TRBV30 and J is TRBJ1-1; D gene uncertain. CDR3 size: 13 residues. V lost 2 bases and J 5 bases, leaving 12 bases between the germline ends. The germline gives CDR1 GTSNPN, CDR2 SVGIG (reference sequence). The DNA for the CDR3 is TGTGCCTGGAGTCCACCCGCGAAGACTGAAGCTTTCTTT. It codes for CAWSPPAKTEAFF.